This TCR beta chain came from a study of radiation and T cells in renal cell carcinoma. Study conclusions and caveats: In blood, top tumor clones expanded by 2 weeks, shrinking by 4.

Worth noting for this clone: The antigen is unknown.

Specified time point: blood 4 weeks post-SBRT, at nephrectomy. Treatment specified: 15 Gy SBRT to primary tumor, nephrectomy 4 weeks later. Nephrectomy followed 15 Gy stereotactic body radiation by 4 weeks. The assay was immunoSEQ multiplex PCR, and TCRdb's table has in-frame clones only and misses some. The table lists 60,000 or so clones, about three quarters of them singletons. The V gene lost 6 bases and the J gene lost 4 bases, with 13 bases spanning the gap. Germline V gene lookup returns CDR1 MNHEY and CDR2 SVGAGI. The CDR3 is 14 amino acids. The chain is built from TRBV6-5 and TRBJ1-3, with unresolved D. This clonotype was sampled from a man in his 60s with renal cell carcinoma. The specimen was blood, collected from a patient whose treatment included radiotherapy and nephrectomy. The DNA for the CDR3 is TGTGCCAGCAGCACAGACGGGAACGGAAACACCATATATTTT. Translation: CASSTDGNGNTIYF.